The 27 T cell receptor beta chains below all came from one sample that was sequenced in a study of T cells expressing NK-cell markers. TCRdb re-analyzed the 5' RACE reads; it lists each CDR3 protein once, without DNA. The sample yields fewer than 400,000 distinct CDR3 sequences, of which the top ten take up about 10%. The sequenced sample consisted of blood T cells: a sorted CD56 or NKG2C T cell subset, CD4+ or CD8+ T cells, or bulk PBMC T cells (not recorded which). These receptors came from a woman between 45 and 60 years old in good health.

CDR3: CSARDQAGLREEQFF. The chain has TRBV20-1 and TRBJ2-1; TCRdb's D call, TRBD2, is unchecked because there is no DNA. This CDR3 has 15 residues. Per the germline V gene, CDR1 is DFQATT and CDR2 is SNEGSKA (reference sequence).

The chain combines TRBV20-1 with TRBJ2-3; TCRdb proposes TRBD1, but this gene call is untestable without DNA. Looked up from germline, CDR1 is DFQATT and CDR2 is SNEGSKA (reference sequence). The length of the CDR3 is 16 residues. CDR3 sequence: CSAARRRGGITDTQYF.

The chain uses TRBV12-3 or TRBV12-4 and TRBJ2-6. CDR3 length: 11 amino acids. CDR3: CASSGANVLTF.

The gene calls are TRBV4-2 and TRBJ2-1; TCRdb calls TRBD2, which cannot be checked without DNA. Germline V gene sequence: CDR1 LGHNA, CDR2 YNFKEQ. The CDR3 sequence is 14 residues long. CDR3 amino acids: CASSQDRSGRTQFF.

The rearrangement links TRBV12-3 or TRBV12-4 to TRBJ2-5; the TRBD1 assignment by TCRdb is unverifiable without DNA. CDR3 length: 14 residues. Here the CDR3 reads CASSYDRGIETQYF.

The chain recombines TRBV12-3 or TRBV12-4 with TRBJ2-1; TCRdb's D gene call, TRBD2, goes unchecked for lack of DNA. This CDR3 region has 14 residues. The CDR3 sequence: CASSLRAQYREQFF.

The chain joins TRBV12-3 or TRBV12-4 to TRBJ2-4. The CDR3 is 15 amino acids. The CDR3 spells CASSLGLEVGFSQYF.

The rearrangement joins TRBV12-3 or TRBV12-4 to TRBJ2-3. The CDR3 has 15 amino acids. Here the CDR3 reads CASSFGSTITDTQYF.

V is TRBV6-6 and J is TRBJ2-2. The CDR3 spans 14 residues. Germline CDR1 MNHNY, CDR2 SVGAGI (reference sequence). CDR3: CASSYRQNTGELFF.

CDR3 protein: CSVEDYAGVVSGANVLTF. The genes are TRBV29-1 and TRBJ2-6; TCRdb returns TRBD1, unconfirmable since there is no DNA. The CDR3 has 18 residues. From germline, CDR1 is SQVTM and CDR2 ANQGSEA.

The V and J genes are TRBV29-1 and TRBJ2-1; TCRdb reports TRBD2, a call that lacks DNA to check it against. This CDR3 comprises 15 residues. Per germline, CDR1 SQVTM and CDR2 ANQGSEA. The CDR3 loop is CSVDKASGYRNEQFF.

CDR3 loop: CASRSGTNSYEQYF. The chain recombines TRBV2 with TRBJ2-7; the D call from TCRdb, TRBD1, cannot be confirmed without DNA. CDR3 length equals 14 residues. The germline V gene encodes CDR1 SNHLY and CDR2 FYNNEI.

The chain carries TRBV9 and TRBJ2-1; TCRdb lists TRBD1, though no DNA is available to test this call. CDR3 size: 15 residues. Germline CDR1 is SGDLS and CDR2 is YYNGEE. This CDR3 reads CASSVRDRDYNEQFF.

CDR3 loop: CASSLNQPQHF. This chain links TRBV12-3 or TRBV12-4 with TRBJ1-5. CDR3 size: 11 residues.

This chain links TRBV7-6 with TRBJ1-6; the TRBD1 assignment by TCRdb is unverifiable without DNA. Germline CDR1 and CDR2: SGHVS and FNYEAQ. The CDR3 has 16 residues. The CDR3 here is CASSLRGDRANSPLHF.

The chain links TRBV20-1 to TRBJ1-1; the D gene TCRdb calls, TRBD1, cannot be checked with no DNA. CDR1 DFQATT and CDR2 SNEGSKA come from the germline V gene (reference sequence). The CDR3 has 14 residues. The CDR3: CSARDQRRGPEAFF.

This chain links TRBV24-1 with TRBJ2-3; as DNA is missing, the TRBD1 call by TCRdb cannot be tested. Per germline, CDR1 KGHDR and CDR2 SFDVKD. The CDR3 is made up of 15 amino acids. CDR3 loop: CATSEEQGYTDTQYF.

This CDR3 reads CATSDPDAPQYF. This chain uses TRBV24-1 with TRBJ2-3; the TCRdb D gene call, TRBD1, has no DNA to confirm it. The CDR3 has 12 amino acids. Germline V gene lookup returns CDR1 KGHDR and CDR2 SFDVKD.

The chain recombines TRBV5-1 with TRBJ1-2; the D gene TCRdb calls, TRBD1, cannot be checked with no DNA. CDR3 length: 13 amino acids. The V gene's germline CDR1 is SGHRS and CDR2 YFSETQ. The CDR3 here is CASSTRGDNGYTF.

The chain employs TRBV9 and TRBJ2-1; TCRdb gives TRBD2 as the D gene, but with no DNA this cannot be confirmed. This CDR3 has 16 amino acids. CDR1 and CDR2 (germline): SGDLS, YYNGEE. The CDR3 is CASSVVGTSRYNEQFF.

This CDR3 is CASSLALAGVPTYEQYF. The chain is built from TRBV5-1 and TRBJ2-7; TCRdb proposes TRBD2, but this gene call is untestable without DNA. The CDR3 spans 17 residues. Germline V CDR1 and CDR2: SGHRS, YFSETQ.

V gene TRBV13 combines with J gene TRBJ1-1; TCRdb's D call of TRBD1 is untestable without DNA. The CDR3 spans 17 residues. The germline V gene has CDR1 PRHDT and CDR2 FYEKMQ (reference sequence). CDR3 residues: CASSLRGRLELNTEAFF. Full variable domain (missing parts from reference TRBV13 and TRBJ1-1): AAGVIQSPRHLIKEKRETATLKCYPIPRHDTVYWYQQGPGQDPQFLISFYEKMQSDKGSIPDRFSAQQFSDYHSELNMSSLELGDSALYFCASSLRGRLELNTEAFFGQGTRLTVV.

CDR3 residues: CASRQLALYNEQFF. The chain joins TRBV12-3 or TRBV12-4 to TRBJ2-1; TCRdb's D call, TRBD2, is unchecked because there is no DNA. This CDR3 contains 14 residues.

The rearrangement links TRBV3-1 to TRBJ1-5; with no DNA, the TCRdb D assignment of TRBD1 cannot be verified. CDR1 LGHDT and CDR2 YNNKEL come from the germline V gene (reference sequence). The CDR3 spans 16 residues. The CDR3 protein is CASACQGRLSTQPQHF.

The chain uses TRBV10-3 and TRBJ1-4. CDR1 and CDR2 (germline): ENHRY, SYGVKD. The CDR3 runs to 13 residues. Here the CDR3 reads CAISERAVEKLFF.

CDR3 region: CASSYGLAGDTQYF. The J gene is TRBJ2-3, the V gene TRBV12-3 or TRBV12-4; TCRdb's D gene call, TRBD2, goes unchecked for lack of DNA. This CDR3 comprises 14 residues.

The CDR3 region is CASSFGFRETQYF. The rearrangement uses TRBV7-3 and TRBJ2-5. Germline lookup yields CDR1 SGHTA and CDR2 FQGTGA. The CDR3 is 13 residues long.